A selection of T cell receptor beta chains follows, all from one sample in a study of tumor-infiltrating lymphocytes in localized non-small cell lung cancer. The method was immunoSEQ multiplex PCR; TCRdb's version includes in-frame clones alone and lacks a portion of them. The table has about 29,000 clones, 70% to 90% seen once. The sample consisted of lung tumor tissue. All receptors come from a human donor with non-small cell lung cancer. Each CDR3 is given with its conserved first and last residue. The D gene is left open where the match is weak. A row's size may be missing; if present it is once, few, many or a size class.

v_call,d_call,clone_size,j_call,cdr3_nt,cdr3_aa
TRBV6-1,NA,NA,TRBJ1-5,TGTGCCAGCAGTCCTCGGACGTATCAGCCCCAGCATTTT,CASSPRTYQPQHF
TRBV6-1,TRBD1,NA,TRBJ1-1,TGTGCCAGCAAACGCGGGACAGGGCCCACTGAAGCTTTCTTT,CASKRGTGPTEAFF
TRBV7-2,NA,once,TRBJ2-5,TGTGCCAGCAGCTTCCGTTGGGGGGAAAGAGAGACCCAGTACTTC,CASSFRWGERETQYF
TRBV7-3,TRBD2,NA,TRBJ2-3,TGTGCCAGCAGCCGCGGGGGGGGCGATACGCAGTATTTT,CASSRGGGDTQYF
TRBV28,NA,NA,TRBJ2-7,TGTGCCAGCAGTTTATCGTACTTGGTGGAGCAGTACTTC,CASSLSYLVEQYF
TRBV5-1,NA,NA,TRBJ1-5,TGCGCCAGCAGCCCTGATCTGGGGAGCAATCAGCCCCAGCATTTT,CASSPDLGSNQPQHF
TRBV5-1,TRBD2,NA,TRBJ2-1,TGCGCCAGCAGCGCAACGGGGGGCTCCTACAATGAGCAGTTCTTC,CASSATGGSYNEQFF
TRBV7-2,TRBD1,few,TRBJ1-2,TGTGCCAGCAGCTTAGGCAGGGGGAACTATGGCTACACCTTC,CASSLGRGNYGYTF
TRBV6-6,NA,once,TRBJ1-5,TGTGCCAGCAGTTACACATCCGGGGGTCAGGGTCAGCCCCAGCATTTT,CASSYTSGGQGQPQHF
TRBV5-1,NA,NA,TRBJ1-5,TGCGCCAGCAGCCCCACAGGGATGATCAATCAGCCCCAGCATTTT,CASSPTGMINQPQHF